Described below is a single T cell receptor (beta chain) sequence and its context. Its target is not known. This CDR3 has 13 amino acids. The source of the sample is a study of cytomegalovirus exposure and HLA in healthy donors. The overall study: A subsequent analysis reported that the 120 validation repertoires were produced on the same platform that had also been used for the roughly 700 first-cohort repertoires. Study-level findings and limits: Reportedly, cytomegalovirus status was diagnosed with high sensitivity and specificity. The study designated 150 to 200 TCR beta chains cytomegalovirus-associated. There were some public TCRs occurring in many donors, but most TCR sequences were rare.

The assay was immunoSEQ multiplex PCR, and TCRdb's table has in-frame clones only and misses some. Of around 140,000 clones listed, 94% were seen once; the top ten hold around 1.9%. This TCR was sampled from a man between 18 and 29 years old in good health and CMV-seropositive. The chain has TRBV21-1 and TRBJ2-7; the D call in the table, TRBD2, was not verified against the DNA. TRBV21-1 corresponds to a pseudogene. The sample comprised PBMCs. CDR3 bases: TGTGCCAGCAGCAAAAGACTAGCGAGCGAGCAGTACTTC. Translated, it gives CASSKRLASEQYF.